This passage covers 9 T cell receptor beta chains from one sample sequenced in a study of cytotoxic CD8 clonotypes in ibrutinib-treated CLL. Sequencing was performed with immunoSEQ multiplex PCR; in TCRdb, only in-frame clones are kept and a portion is missing. The sample has roughly 150,000 clones; over 75% are singletons. Sequencing used PBMCs, obtained at disease progression, from a patient treated with ibrutinib. The receptors derive from a human donor with chronic lymphocytic leukemia.

The table lists this clone with a count of one. V usage is TRBV11-3 and J usage is TRBJ2-1, with TRBD2 matching over 10 bases. CDR1 SGHNT and CDR2 YENEEA come from the germline V gene. The V gene end was trimmed by 5 bases and the J gene end by 7 bases; junction bases not matched to a gene: 11. The length of the CDR3 is 16 residues. Written as DNA, the CDR3 is TGTGCCAGCAGCGGGATAGCGGGAGGTGGTAGGAATGAGCAGTTCTTC. It specifies CASSGIAGGGRNEQFF. The whole variable domain, remainder taken from reference TRBV11-3 and TRBJ2-1, is EAGVVQSPRYKIIEKKQPVAFWCNPISGHNTLYWYLQNLGQGPELLIRYENEEAVDDSQLPKDRFSAERLKGVDSTLKIQPAELGDSAVYLCASSGIAGGGRNEQFFGPGTRLTVL.

The chain employs TRBV5-1 and TRBJ2-7; D unresolved. V was shortened by 0 bases and J by 1 base, with 5 bases between the two germline ends. The CDR3 extends over 13 amino acids. Germline V gene data show CDR1 as SGHRS and CDR2 as YFSETQ. CDR3: CASSLDWSYEQYF. As DNA, the CDR3 is TGCGCCAGCAGCTTGGACTGGTCCTACGAGCAGTACTTC.

The V gene is TRBV6-5, the J gene TRBJ1-2, with 8 nucleotides matching TRBD1. Looked up from germline, CDR1 is MNHEY and CDR2 is SVGAGI. Trimming removed 6 bases from V and 2 bases from J; junction bases left unmatched: 8. CDR3 size: 15 residues. CDR3 in amino acids: CASSPRTGSNYGYTF. The CDR3 DNA reads as TGTGCCAGCAGCCCCAGGACAGGGAGCAACTATGGCTACACCTTC.

The V call is TRBV6-6, the J call TRBJ2-7, with D possibly matching TRBD1 (6 bases). Trimming pared 2 bases from V and 1 base from J, leaving 9 bases between. Looked up from germline, CDR1 is MNHNY and CDR2 is SVGAGI (reference sequence). The CDR3 has 14 residues. Written as DNA, the CDR3 is TGTGCCAGCAGTTACCAGGACAGTTCCTACGAGCAGTACTTC. It yields the protein CASSYQDSSYEQYF.

This clone was recorded a few times. The genes are TRBV6-1 and TRBJ1-2; a weak D match, TRBD1 (6 bases). Germline V gene data show CDR1 as MNHNS and CDR2 as SASEGT. Trimming took 4 bases from V and 4 from J, leaving 16 bases between them. CDR3 length equals 15 residues. This CDR3 reads CASSAGRGSGYGYTF. The CDR3 DNA sequence: TGTGCCAGCAGTGCCGGCAGGGGCTCTGGCTATGGCTACACCTTC.

This rearrangement joins TRBV4-2 to TRBJ2-7; D not resolved. Germline assignment: CDR1 LGHNA and CDR2 YNFKEQ. Trimming pared 0 bases from V and 9 bases from J, leaving 18 bases between. This CDR3 spans 15 amino acids. In nucleotides, the CDR3 is TGTGCCAGCAGCCAAGATGAGGCAGGCGACCCGGGGCAGTACTTC. As protein: CASSQDEAGDPGQYF.

The chain is built from TRBV7-6 and TRBJ1-3; D gene uncertain. V dropped 0 bases and J dropped 0 bases, with 6 bases sitting between them. The CDR3 sequence is 15 residues long. The germline V gene encodes CDR1 SGHVS and CDR2 FNYEAQ. The CDR3 DNA follows: TGTGCCAGCAGCTTAGCCGGAGTCTCTGGAAACACCATATATTTT. Translating it yields CASSLAGVSGNTIYF.

This chain uses TRBV6-4 with TRBJ1-2; 7 positions agree with TRBD1. The CDR3 has 13 residues. The germline V gene encodes CDR1 MRHNA and CDR2 SNTAGT. Trimming removed 2 bases from V and 9 bases from J; junction bases left unmatched: 6. The CDR3 DNA reads TGTGCCAGCAGTGACGGGCCAGGGGGGCGCTACACCTTC. This codes for CASSDGPGGRYTF.

This clone was counted between two and nine times. The rearrangement links TRBV6-6 to TRBJ2-3, with TRBD2 matching over 11 bases. CDR1 MNHNY and CDR2 SVGAGI come from the germline V gene (reference sequence). CDR3 length: 15 residues. V lost 7 bases to trimming and J lost 4 bases; unmatched junction nucleotides: 7. CDR3 nucleotides: TGTGCCAGCACCCTTCTAGCGGGAGGATCAGATACGCAGTATTTT. As protein: CASTLLAGGSDTQYF.